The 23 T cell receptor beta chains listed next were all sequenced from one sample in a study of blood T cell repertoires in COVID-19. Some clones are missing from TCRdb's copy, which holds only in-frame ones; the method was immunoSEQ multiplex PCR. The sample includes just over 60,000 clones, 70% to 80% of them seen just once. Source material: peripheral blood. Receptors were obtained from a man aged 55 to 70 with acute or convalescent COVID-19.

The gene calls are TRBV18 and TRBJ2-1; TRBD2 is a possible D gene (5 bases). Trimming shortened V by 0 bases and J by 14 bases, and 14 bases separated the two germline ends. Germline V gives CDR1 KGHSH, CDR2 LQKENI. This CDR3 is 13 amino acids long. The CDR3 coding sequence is TGTGCCAGCTCACCACCCACTAGGACGAGCAAGTTCTTC. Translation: CASSPPTRTSKFF.

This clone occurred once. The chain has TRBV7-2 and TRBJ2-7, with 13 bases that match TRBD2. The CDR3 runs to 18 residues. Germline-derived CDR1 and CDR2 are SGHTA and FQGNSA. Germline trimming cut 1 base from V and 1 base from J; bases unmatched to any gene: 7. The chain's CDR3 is CASSLVGLLAGGSYEQYF. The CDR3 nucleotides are TGTGCCAGCAGCTTAGTAGGGCTACTAGCGGGAGGGTCCTACGAGCAGTACTTC.

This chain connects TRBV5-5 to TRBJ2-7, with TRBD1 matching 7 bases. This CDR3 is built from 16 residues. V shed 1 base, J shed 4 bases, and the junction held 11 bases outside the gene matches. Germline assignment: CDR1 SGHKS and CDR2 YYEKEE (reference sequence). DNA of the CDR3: TGTGCCAGCAGCTTGAGTACAGGGGCGACTATGTACGAGCAGTACTTC. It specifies CASSLSTGATMYEQYF.

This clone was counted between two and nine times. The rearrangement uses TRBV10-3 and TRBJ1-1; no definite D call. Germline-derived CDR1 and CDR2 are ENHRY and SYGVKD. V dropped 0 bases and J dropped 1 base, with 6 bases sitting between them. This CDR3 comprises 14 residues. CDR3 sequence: CAISESRSNTEAFF. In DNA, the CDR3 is TGTGCCATCAGTGAGTCGAGGTCGAACACTGAAGCTTTCTTT.

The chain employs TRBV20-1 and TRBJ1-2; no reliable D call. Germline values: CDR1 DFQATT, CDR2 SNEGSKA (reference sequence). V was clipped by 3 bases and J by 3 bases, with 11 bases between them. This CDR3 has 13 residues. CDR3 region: CSASPKADYGYTF. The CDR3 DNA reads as TGCAGTGCTAGTCCTAAAGCGGACTATGGCTACACCTTC.

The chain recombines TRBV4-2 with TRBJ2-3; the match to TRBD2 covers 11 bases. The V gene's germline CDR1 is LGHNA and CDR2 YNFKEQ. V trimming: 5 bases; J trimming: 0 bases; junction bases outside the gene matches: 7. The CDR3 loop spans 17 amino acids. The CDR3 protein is CASSETTSGISTDTQYF. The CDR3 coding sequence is TGTGCCAGCAGCGAGACGACTAGCGGGATAAGCACAGATACGCAGTATTTT.

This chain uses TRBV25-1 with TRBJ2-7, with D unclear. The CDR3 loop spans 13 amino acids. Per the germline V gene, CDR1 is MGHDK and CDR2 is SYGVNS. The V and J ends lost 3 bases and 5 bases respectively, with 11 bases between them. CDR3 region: CASSDWATDEQYF. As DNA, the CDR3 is TGTGCCAGCAGTGATTGGGCAACCGACGAGCAGTACTTC.

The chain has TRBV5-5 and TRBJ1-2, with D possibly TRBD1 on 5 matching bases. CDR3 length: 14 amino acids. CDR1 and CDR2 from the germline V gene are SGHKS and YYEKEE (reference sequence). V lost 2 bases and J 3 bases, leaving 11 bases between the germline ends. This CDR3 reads CASSFPGRHYGYTF. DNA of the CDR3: TGTGCCAGCAGCTTTCCAGGGCGGCACTATGGCTACACCTTC.

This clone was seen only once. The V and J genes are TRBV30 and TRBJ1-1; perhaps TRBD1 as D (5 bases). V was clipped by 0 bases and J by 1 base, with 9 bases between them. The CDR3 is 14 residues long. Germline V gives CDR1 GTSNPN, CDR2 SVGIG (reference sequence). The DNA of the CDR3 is TGTGCCTGGAGTGTATTCGACAGGAACACTGAAGCTTTCTTT. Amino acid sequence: CAWSVFDRNTEAFF.

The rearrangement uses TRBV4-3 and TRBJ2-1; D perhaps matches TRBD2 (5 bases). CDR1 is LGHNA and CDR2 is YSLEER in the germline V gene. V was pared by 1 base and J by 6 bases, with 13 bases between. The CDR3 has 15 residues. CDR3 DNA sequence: TGCGCCAGCAGCCAAGGAACGAGGACTTCCAATGAGCAGTTCTTC. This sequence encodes CASSQGTRTSNEQFF.

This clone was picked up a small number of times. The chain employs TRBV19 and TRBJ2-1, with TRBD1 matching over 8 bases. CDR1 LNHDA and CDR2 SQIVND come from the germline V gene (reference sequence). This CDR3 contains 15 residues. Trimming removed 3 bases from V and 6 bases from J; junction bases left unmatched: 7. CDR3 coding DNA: TGTGCCAGTAGTATCCGACAGGGGAGGTCCAATGAGCAGTTCTTC. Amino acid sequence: CASSIRQGRSNEQFF.

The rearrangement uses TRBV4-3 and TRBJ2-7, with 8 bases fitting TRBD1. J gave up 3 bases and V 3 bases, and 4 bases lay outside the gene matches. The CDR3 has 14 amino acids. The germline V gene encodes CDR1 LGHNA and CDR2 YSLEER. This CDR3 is CASSHRTGSYEQYF. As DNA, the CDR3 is TGCGCCAGCAGCCACCGGACAGGGAGCTACGAGCAGTACTTC.

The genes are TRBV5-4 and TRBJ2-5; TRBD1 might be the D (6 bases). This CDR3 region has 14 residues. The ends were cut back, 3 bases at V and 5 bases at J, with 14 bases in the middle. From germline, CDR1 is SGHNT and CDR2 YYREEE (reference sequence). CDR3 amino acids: CASSSSDRFETQYF. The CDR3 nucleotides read TGTGCCAGCAGCTCGTCCGACAGGTTTGAGACCCAGTACTTC.

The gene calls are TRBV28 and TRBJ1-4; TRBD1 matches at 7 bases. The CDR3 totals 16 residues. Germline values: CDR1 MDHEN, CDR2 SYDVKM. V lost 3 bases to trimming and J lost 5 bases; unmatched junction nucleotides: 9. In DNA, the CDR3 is TGTGCCAGCAGTTTCATCCGGGACAGCCTCAATGAAAAACTGTTTTTT. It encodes CASSFIRDSLNEKLFF. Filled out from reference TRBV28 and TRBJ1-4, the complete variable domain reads DVKVTQSSRYLVKRTGEKVFLECVQDMDHENMFWYRQDPGLGLRLIYFSYDVKMKEKGDIPEGYSVSREKKERFSLILESASTNQTSMYLCASSFIRDSLNEKLFFGSGTQLSVL.

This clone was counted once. CDR3 region: CAISESGYQPQHF. The DNA of the CDR3 is TGTGCCATCAGTGAGTCCGGGTATCAGCCCCAGCATTTT. V is TRBV10-3 and J is TRBJ1-5; D gene unclear. V lost 0 bases, J lost 5 bases, and 5 bases lay in between. Per germline, CDR1 ENHRY and CDR2 SYGVKD. The length of the CDR3 is 13 residues.

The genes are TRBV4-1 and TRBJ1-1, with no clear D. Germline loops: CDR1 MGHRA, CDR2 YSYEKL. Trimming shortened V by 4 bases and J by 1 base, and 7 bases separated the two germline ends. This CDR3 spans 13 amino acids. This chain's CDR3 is CASSLGENTEAFF. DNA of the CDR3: TGCGCCAGCAGCCTCGGGGAGAACACTGAAGCTTTCTTT.

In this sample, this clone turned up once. The CDR3 spells CASSPRRRDSNQPQHF. CDR3 DNA sequence: TGTGCCAGCAGTCCTAGACGACGGGATAGCAATCAGCCCCAGCATTTT. The rearrangement links TRBV28 to TRBJ1-5; D gene unclear. This CDR3 contains 16 residues. Trimming removed 5 bases at V and 0 bases at J, with 14 bases between. Germline CDR1 MDHEN, CDR2 SYDVKM.

The CDR3 sequence: CASSGTSGRSYEQYF. The CDR3 DNA sequence: TGTGCCAGCAGCGGAACTAGCGGGAGGTCCTACGAGCAGTACTTC. J is TRBJ2-7 and V is TRBV5-4; 12 bases agree with TRBD2. The CDR3 is made up of 15 amino acids. The J segment lost 1 base and the V segment lost 4 bases, leaving 3 bases of the junction unmatched. Germline CDR1 is SGHNT and CDR2 is YYREEE (reference sequence).

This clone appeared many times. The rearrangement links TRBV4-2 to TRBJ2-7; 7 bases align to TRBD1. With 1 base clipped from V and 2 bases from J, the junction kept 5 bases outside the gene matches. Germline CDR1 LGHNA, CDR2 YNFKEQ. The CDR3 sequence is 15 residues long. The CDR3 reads CASSQAGTDPYEQYF. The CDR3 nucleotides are TGTGCCAGCAGCCAAGCCGGGACAGACCCCTACGAGCAGTACTTC.

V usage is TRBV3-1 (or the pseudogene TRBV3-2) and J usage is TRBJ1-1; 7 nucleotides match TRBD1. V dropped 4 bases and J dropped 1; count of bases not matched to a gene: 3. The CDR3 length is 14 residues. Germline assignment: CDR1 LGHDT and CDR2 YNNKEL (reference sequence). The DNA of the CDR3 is TGTGCCAGCAGCCTCCGGACAGGGAACACTGAAGCTTTCTTT. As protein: CASSLRTGNTEAFF.

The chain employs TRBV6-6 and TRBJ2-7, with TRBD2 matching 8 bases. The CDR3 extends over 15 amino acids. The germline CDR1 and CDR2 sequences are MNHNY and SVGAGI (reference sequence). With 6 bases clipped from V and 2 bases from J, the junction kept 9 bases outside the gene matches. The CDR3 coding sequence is TGTGCCAGCAGGGGTGAGCGGGAGCGAACCTACGAGCAGTACTTC. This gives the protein CASRGERERTYEQYF.

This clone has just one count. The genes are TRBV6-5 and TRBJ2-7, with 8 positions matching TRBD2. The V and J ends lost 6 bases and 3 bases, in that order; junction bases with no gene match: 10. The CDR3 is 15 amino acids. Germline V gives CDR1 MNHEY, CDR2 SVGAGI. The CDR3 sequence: CASRPGTRSLYEQYF. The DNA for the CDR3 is TGTGCCAGCAGACCCGGGACTAGGAGCCTCTACGAGCAGTACTTC.

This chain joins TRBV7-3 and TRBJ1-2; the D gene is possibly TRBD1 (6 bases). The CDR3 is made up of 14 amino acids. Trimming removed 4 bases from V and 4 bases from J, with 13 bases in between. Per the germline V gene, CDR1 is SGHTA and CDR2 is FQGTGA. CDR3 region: CASSSTGQLYGYTF. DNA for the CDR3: TGTGCCAGCAGCTCCACGGGACAACTCTATGGCTACACCTTC.